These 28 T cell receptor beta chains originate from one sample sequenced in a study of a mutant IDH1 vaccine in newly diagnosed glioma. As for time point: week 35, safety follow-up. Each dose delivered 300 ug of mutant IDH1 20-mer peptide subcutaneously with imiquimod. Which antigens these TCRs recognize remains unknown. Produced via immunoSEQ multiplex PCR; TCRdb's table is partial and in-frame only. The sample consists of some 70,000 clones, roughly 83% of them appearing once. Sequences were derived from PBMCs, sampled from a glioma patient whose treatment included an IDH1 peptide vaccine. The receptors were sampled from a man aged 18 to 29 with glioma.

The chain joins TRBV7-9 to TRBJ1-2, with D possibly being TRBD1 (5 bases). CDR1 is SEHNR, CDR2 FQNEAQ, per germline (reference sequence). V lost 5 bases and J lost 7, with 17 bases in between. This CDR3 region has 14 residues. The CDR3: CASSPGTAVGGYTF. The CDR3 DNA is TGTGCCAGCAGCCCGGGGACGGCGGTGGGTGGCTACACCTTC.

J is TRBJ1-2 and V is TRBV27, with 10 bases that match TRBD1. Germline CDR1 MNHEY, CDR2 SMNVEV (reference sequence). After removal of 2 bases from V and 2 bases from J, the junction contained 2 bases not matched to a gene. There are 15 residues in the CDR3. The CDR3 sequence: CASSLGQGENYGYTF. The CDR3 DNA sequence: TGTGCCAGCAGTTTAGGACAGGGGGAAAACTATGGCTACACCTTC.

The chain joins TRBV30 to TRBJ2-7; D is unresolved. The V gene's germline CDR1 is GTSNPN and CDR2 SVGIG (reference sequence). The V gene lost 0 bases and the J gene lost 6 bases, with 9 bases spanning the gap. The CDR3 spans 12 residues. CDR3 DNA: TGTGCCTGGAGTGTACTAAGTTTCGAGCAGTACTTC. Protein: CAWSVLSFEQYF.

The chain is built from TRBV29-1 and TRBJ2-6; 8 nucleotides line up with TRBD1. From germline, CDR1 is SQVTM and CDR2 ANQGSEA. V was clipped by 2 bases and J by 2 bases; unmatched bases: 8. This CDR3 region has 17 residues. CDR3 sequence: CSVESYRGVPGANVLTF. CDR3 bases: TGCAGCGTTGAATCGTACAGGGGGGTCCCTGGGGCCAACGTCCTGACTTTC.

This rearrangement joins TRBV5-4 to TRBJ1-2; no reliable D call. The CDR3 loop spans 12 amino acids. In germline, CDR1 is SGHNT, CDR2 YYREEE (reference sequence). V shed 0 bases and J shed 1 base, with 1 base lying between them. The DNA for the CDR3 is TGTGCCAGCAGCTTGGTTAACTATGGCTACACCTTC. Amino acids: CASSLVNYGYTF. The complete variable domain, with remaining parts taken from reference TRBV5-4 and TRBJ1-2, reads ETGVTQSPTHLIKTRGQQVTLRCSSQSGHNTVSWYQQALGQGPQFIFQYYREEENGRGNFPPRFSGLQFPNYSSELNVNALELDDSALYLCASSLVNYGYTFGSGTRLTVV.

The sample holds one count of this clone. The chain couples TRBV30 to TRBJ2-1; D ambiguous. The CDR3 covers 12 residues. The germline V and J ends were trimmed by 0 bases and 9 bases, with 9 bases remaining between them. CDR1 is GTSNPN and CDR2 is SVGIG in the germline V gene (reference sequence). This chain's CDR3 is CAWSVSTREQFF. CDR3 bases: TGTGCCTGGAGTGTGTCCACACGTGAGCAGTTCTTC.

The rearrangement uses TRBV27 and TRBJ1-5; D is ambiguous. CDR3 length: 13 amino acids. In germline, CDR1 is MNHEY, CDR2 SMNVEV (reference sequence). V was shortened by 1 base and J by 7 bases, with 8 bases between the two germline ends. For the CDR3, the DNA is TGTGCCAGCAGTTTATATTCGGGACAGCCCCAGCATTTT. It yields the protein CASSLYSGQPQHF.

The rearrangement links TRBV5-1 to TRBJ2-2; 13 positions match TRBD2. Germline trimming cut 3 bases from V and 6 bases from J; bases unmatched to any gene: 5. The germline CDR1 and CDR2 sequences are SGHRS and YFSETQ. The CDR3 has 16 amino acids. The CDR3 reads CASSSTSGRAAGELFF. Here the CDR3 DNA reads TGCGCCAGCAGCTCCACTAGCGGGAGGGCCGCCGGGGAGCTGTTTTTT.

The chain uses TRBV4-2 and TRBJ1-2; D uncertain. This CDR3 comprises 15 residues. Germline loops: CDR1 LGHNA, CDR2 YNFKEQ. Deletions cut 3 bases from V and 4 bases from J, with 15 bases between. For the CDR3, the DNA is TGTGCCAGCAGCCAGACCGGGTGGGCCCCCTATGGCTACACCTTC. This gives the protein CASSQTGWAPYGYTF.

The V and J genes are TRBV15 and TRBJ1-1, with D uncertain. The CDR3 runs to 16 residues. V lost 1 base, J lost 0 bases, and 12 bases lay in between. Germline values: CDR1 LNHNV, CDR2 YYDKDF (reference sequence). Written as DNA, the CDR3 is TGTGCCACCAGCAGAGTGGCGCATATCATGAACACTGAAGCTTTCTTT. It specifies CATSRVAHIMNTEAFF.

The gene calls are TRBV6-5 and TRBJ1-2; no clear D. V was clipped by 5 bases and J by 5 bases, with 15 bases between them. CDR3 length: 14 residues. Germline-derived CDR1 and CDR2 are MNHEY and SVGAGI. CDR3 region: CASSQRPFEYGYTF. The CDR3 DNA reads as TGTGCCAGCAGTCAAAGACCTTTCGAGTATGGCTACACCTTC.

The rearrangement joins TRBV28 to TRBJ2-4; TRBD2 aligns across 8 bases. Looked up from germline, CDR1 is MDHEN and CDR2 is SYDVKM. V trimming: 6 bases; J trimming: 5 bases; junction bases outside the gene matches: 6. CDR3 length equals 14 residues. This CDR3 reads CASSPQGLENIQYF. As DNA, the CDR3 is TGTGCCAGCAGCCCCCAGGGACTAGAAAACATTCAGTACTTC.

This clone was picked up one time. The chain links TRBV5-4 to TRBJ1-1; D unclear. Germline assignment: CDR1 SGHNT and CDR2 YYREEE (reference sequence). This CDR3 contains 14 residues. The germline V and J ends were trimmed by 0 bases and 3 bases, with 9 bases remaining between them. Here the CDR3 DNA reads TGTGCCAGCAGCTTGGAGAAGAGTTACACTGAAGCTTTCTTT. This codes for CASSLEKSYTEAFF.

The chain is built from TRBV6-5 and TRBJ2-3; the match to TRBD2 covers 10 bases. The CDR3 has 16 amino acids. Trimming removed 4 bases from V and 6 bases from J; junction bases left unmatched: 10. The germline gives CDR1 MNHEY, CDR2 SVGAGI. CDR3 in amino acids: CASSFAASGGRDTQYF. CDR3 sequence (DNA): TGTGCCAGCAGTTTCGCGGCTAGCGGGGGTCGGGATACGCAGTATTTT.

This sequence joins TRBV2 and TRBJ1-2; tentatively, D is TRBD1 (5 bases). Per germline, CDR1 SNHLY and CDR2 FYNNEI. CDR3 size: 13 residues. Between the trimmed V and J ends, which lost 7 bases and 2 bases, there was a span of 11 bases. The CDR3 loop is CASIRRGNYGYTF. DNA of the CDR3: TGTGCCAGCATCCGCCGGGGCAACTATGGCTACACCTTC.

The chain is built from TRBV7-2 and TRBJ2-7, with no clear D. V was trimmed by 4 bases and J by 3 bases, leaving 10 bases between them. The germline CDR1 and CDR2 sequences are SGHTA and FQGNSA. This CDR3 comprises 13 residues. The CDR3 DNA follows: TGTGCCAGCAGCTACTACAGAAACTACGAGCAGTACTTC. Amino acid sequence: CASSYYRNYEQYF.

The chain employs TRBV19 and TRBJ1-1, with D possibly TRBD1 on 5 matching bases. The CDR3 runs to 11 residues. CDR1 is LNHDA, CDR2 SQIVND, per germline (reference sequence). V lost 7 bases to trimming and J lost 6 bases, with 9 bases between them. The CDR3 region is CASKGVSEAFF. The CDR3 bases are TGTGCCAGTAAAGGGGTCTCTGAAGCTTTCTTT. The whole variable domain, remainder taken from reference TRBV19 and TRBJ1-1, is DGGITQSPKYLFRKEGQNVTLSCEQNLNHDAMYWYRQDPGQGLRLIYYSQIVNDFQKGDIAEGYSVSREKKESFPLTVTSAQKNPTAFYLCASKGVSEAFFGQGTRLTVV.

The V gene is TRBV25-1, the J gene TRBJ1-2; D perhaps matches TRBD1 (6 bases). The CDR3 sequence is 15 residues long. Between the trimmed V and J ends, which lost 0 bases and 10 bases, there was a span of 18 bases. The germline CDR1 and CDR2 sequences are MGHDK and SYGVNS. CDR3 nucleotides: TGTGCCAGCAGTGAATACCCAACAGGGACGCGACCCTACACCTTC. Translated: CASSEYPTGTRPYTF.

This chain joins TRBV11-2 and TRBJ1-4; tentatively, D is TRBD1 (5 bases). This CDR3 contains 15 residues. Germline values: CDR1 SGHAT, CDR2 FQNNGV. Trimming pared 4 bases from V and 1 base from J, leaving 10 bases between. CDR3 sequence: CASSSLGGTNEKLFF. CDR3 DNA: TGTGCCAGCAGCTCCCTGGGGGGAACTAATGAAAAACTGTTTTTT.

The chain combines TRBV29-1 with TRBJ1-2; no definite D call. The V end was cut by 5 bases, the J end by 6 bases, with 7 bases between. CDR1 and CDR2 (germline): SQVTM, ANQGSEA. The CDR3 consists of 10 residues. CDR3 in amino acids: CSVFEDGYTF. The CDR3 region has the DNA TGCAGCGTTTTCGAGGATGGCTACACCTTC.

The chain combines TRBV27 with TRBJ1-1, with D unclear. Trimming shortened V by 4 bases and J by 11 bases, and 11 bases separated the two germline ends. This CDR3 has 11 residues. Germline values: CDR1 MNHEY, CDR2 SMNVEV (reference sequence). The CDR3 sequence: CASSSYGIAFF. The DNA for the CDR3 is TGTGCCAGCAGTTCCTACGGGATCGCTTTCTTT.

CDR3 residues: CASILAQAGANVLTF. In DNA, the CDR3 is TGTGCCAGCATCCTGGCGCAGGCTGGGGCCAACGTCCTGACTTTC. The genes are TRBV5-6 and TRBJ2-6; D gene uncertain. The ends were cut back, 6 bases at V and 2 bases at J, with 12 bases in the middle. CDR3 length equals 15 residues. CDR1 is SGHDT, CDR2 YYEEEE, per germline.

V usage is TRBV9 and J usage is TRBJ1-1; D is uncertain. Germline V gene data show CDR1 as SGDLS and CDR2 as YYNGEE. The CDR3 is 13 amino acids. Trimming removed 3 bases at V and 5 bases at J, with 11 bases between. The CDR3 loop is CASSGTASTEAFF. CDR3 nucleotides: TGTGCCAGCAGCGGCACGGCCAGTACTGAAGCTTTCTTT.

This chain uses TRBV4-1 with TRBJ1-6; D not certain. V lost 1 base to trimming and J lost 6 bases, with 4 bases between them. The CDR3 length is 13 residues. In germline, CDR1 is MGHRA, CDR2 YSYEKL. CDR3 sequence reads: CASSQVTNSPLHF. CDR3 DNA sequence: TGCGCCAGCAGCCAAGTTACTAATTCACCCCTCCACTTT.

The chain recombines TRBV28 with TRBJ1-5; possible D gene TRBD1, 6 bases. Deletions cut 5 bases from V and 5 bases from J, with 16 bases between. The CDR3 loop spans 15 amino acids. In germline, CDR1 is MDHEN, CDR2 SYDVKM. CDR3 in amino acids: CASSPTGFLDQPQHF. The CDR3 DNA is TGTGCCAGCAGTCCAACAGGGTTTCTTGATCAGCCCCAGCATTTT.

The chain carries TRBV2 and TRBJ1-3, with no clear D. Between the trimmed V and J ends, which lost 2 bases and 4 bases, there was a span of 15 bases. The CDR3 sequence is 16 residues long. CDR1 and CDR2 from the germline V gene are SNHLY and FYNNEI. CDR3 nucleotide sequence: TGTGCCAGCAGTGAAAGTGAAATTCTCTTAGGAAACACCATATATTTT. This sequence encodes CASSESEILLGNTIYF.

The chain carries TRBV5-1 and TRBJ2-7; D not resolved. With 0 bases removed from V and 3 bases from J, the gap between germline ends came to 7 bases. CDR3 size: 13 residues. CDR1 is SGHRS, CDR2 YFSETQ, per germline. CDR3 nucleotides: TGCGCCAGCAGCTTGGGGACGCTCTACGAGCAGTACTTC. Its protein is CASSLGTLYEQYF.

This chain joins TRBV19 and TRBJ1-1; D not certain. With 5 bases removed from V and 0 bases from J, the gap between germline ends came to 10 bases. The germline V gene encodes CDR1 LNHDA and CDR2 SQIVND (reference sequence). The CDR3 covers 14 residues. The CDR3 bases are TGTGCCAGTAGTCCCCCAGTTCTGAACACTGAAGCTTTCTTT. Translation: CASSPPVLNTEAFF.